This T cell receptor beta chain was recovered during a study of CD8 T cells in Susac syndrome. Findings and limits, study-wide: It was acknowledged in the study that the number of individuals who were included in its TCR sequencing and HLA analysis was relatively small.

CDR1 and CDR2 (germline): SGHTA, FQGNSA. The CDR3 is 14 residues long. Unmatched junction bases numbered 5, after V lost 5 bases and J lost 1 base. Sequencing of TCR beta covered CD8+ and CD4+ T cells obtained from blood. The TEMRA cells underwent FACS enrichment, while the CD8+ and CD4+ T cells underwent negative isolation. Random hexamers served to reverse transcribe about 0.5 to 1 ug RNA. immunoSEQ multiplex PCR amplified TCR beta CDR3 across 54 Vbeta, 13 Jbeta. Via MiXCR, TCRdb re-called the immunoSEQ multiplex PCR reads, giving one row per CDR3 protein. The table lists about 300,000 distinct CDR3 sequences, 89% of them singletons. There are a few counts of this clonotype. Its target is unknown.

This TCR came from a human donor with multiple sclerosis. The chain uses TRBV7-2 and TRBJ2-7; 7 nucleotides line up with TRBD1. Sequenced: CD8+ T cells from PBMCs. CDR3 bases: TGTGCCAGCAGCACGGGACAGCGATCCTACGAGCAGTACTTC. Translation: CASSTGQRSYEQYF.